The 3 T cell receptor beta chains listed next were all sequenced from one sample in a study of cytomegalovirus exposure and HLA in healthy donors. Both 60 Vbeta primers and 13 Jbeta primers went into the PCR. Data came from immunoSEQ multiplex PCR; TCRdb stores just in-frame clones and leaves some out. The sample yields under 150,000 clones, around 81% seen once. Sequencing used PBMCs. These receptors were obtained from a male donor in good health and CMV-seronegative.

V gene TRBV19 combines with J gene TRBJ2-2, with TRBD1 matching 7 bases. The CDR3 covers 15 residues. CDR1 is LNHDA and CDR2 is SQIVND in the germline V gene (reference sequence). Unmatched junction bases numbered 16, after V lost 3 bases and J lost 15 bases. The CDR3 DNA sequence: TGTGCCAGTAGTATGGGACAGCCGGGTAGTAGGATGGTGTTTTTT. Translated: CASSMGQPGSRMVFF.

Regarding this clone: Other DNA sequences in this sample translate to the same CDR3. V gene TRBV19 combines with J gene TRBJ2-1; unclear D gene. Trimming pared 4 bases from V and 1 base from J, leaving 8 bases between. This CDR3 has 14 residues. Germline CDR1 and CDR2: LNHDA and SQIVND (reference sequence). The CDR3 reads CASSSGSSYNEQFF. In DNA, the CDR3 is TGTGCCAGTAGTAGCGGTTCATCCTACAATGAGCAGTTCTTC. Combining the CDR3 with reference TRBV19 and TRBJ2-1 gives the whole variable domain DGGITQSPKYLFRKEGQNVTLSCEQNLNHDAMYWYRQDPGQGLRLIYYSQIVNDFQKGDIAEGYSVSREKKESFPLTVTSAQKNPTAFYLCASSSGSSYNEQFFGPGTRLTVL.

This rearrangement joins TRBV11-2 to TRBJ2-7; D is ambiguous. In germline, CDR1 is SGHAT, CDR2 FQNNGV. V lost 0 bases to trimming and J lost 3 bases, with 9 bases between them. The CDR3 consists of 14 residues. The CDR3, as DNA: TGTGCCAGCAGCTTAGATGACACACTCTACGAGCAGTACTTC. Its translation is CASSLDDTLYEQYF.